The rows below give T cell receptor beta chains drawn from one sample of a study of a mutant IDH1 vaccine in newly diagnosed glioma. The table came from immunoSEQ multiplex PCR; TCRdb's copy has only in-frame clones and leaves some out. This repertoire shows about 68,000 clones, roughly 80% found once; its top ten account for about an eighth. For these TCRs, the target antigens are not known. Sequences were derived from PBMCs, sampled from a glioma patient whose treatment included an IDH1 peptide vaccine. These TCRs come from a man aged 18-30 years with glioma. Both conserved end residues are part of each CDR3. A D gene is named only where the DNA matches it firmly. Clone size is not always given. Where it is, it says once, few, many or a class for expanded clones.

J: TRBJ1-5; D: TRBD1; size: NA; V: TRBV27; CDR3: CASSPRTGVRQPQHF; DNA: TGTGCCAGCAGTCCTCGGACAGGAGTACGCCAGCCCCAGCATTTT
J: TRBJ1-2; D: NA; size: NA; V: TRBV18; CDR3: CASSPPAARPGGYTF; DNA: TGTGCCAGCTCACCACCGGCAGCCCGCCCGGGTGGCTACACCTTC
J: TRBJ1-4; D: NA; size: NA; V: TRBV30; CDR3: CAWAQGLREKLFF; DNA: TGTGCCTGGGCTCAGGGCCTTAGGGAAAAACTGTTTTTT
J: TRBJ1-2; D: NA; size: NA; V: TRBV25-1; CDR3: CASSSGVGNRGGYTF; DNA: TGTGCCAGCAGCTCAGGGGTCGGGAACCGGGGGGGCTACACCTTC
J: TRBJ2-1; D: NA; size: NA; V: TRBV4-1; CDR3: CASSQGHAYNEQFF; DNA: TGCGCCAGCAGCCAAGGCCACGCATACAATGAGCAGTTCTTC
J: TRBJ2-5; D: TRBD2; size: NA; V: TRBV7-9; CDR3: CASSGRRGVKETQYF; DNA: TGTGCCAGCAGCGGCCGGCGGGGGGTGAAAGAGACCCAGTACTTC
J: TRBJ2-5; D: TRBD1; size: NA; V: TRBV19; CDR3: CASSRRTGRGQETQYF; DNA: TGTGCCAGTAGTCGGCGGACAGGGAGAGGGCAAGAGACCCAGTACTTC
J: TRBJ1-6; D: TRBD1; size: NA; V: TRBV18; CDR3: CASSPRDRDASPLHF; DNA: TGTGCCAGCTCACCAAGGGACAGGGACGCTTCACCCCTCCACTTT
J: TRBJ2-1; D: NA; size: NA; V: TRBV30; CDR3: CAWSVKGTNEQFF; DNA: TGTGCCTGGAGTGTAAAGGGGACCAATGAGCAGTTCTTC
J: TRBJ1-2; D: NA; size: medium-sized; V: TRBV29-1; CDR3: CSVAGRQSGYTF; DNA: TGCAGCGTTGCCGGGAGACAGTCTGGCTACACCTTC
J: TRBJ2-7; D: TRBD2; size: NA; V: TRBV30; CDR3: CASRLAGGGDEQYF; DNA: TGTGCGTCCCGACTAGCGGGAGGGGGTGACGAGCAGTACTTC
J: TRBJ1-6; D: NA; size: NA; V: TRBV15; CDR3: CATSRDGTSPLHF; DNA: TGTGCCACCAGCAGAGATGGCACCTCACCCCTCCACTTT
J: TRBJ2-7; D: TRBD1; size: NA; V: TRBV6-5; CDR3: CASSYSGQTYEQYF; DNA: TGTGCCAGCAGTTACTCGGGACAGACCTACGAGCAGTACTTC
J: TRBJ1-5; D: TRBD1; size: NA; V: TRBV6-5; CDR3: CASSRTGGNNQPQHF; DNA: TGTGCCAGCAGTCGGACAGGAGGAAACAATCAGCCCCAGCATTTT
J: TRBJ2-1; D: NA; size: NA; V: TRBV14; CDR3: CASSQRGNEQFF; DNA: TGTGCCAGCAGCCAGAGGGGGAATGAGCAGTTCTTC
J: TRBJ1-1; D: NA; size: NA; V: TRBV5-1; CDR3: CASSGGPGENTEAFF; DNA: TGCGCCAGCAGCGGGGGCCCGGGGGAGAACACTGAAGCTTTCTTT
J: TRBJ2-2; D: TRBD2; size: NA; V: TRBV4-3; CDR3: CASSQVQSSGGYARGELFF; DNA: TGCGCCAGCAGCCAAGTTCAGTCTAGCGGGGGGTATGCCCGAGGGGAGCTGTTTTTT
J: TRBJ2-1; D: TRBD2; size: NA; V: TRBV5-1; CDR3: CASSFGTSGGANEQFF; DNA: TGCGCCAGCAGCTTCGGGACTAGCGGGGGGGCCAATGAGCAGTTCTTC
J: TRBJ1-5; D: NA; size: NA; V: TRBV18; CDR3: CASSPRDLRNQPQHF; DNA: TGTGCCAGCTCACCTAGAGACCTACGGAATCAGCCCCAGCATTTT
J: TRBJ2-1; D: NA; size: once; V: TRBV7-9; CDR3: CASSFNVKRLGEQFF; DNA: TGTGCCAGCAGCTTTAACGTAAAGAGACTCGGTGAGCAGTTCTTC
J: TRBJ2-3; D: NA; size: NA; V: TRBV25-1; CDR3: CASSFHNTDTQYF; DNA: TGTGCCAGCAGTTTTCACAACACAGATACGCAGTATTTT
J: TRBJ1-3; D: NA; size: NA; V: TRBV30; CDR3: CAWSVPGAVGNTIYF; DNA: TGTGCCTGGAGTGTACCGGGGGCAGTTGGAAACACCATATATTTT
J: TRBJ2-4; D: NA; size: NA; V: TRBV18; CDR3: CASSPPNRDAAFQYF; DNA: TGTGCCAGCTCACCCCCGAACCGGGACGCCGCATTTCAGTACTTC
J: TRBJ2-2; D: TRBD1; size: once; V: TRBV7-9; CDR3: CARDRVESTGELFF; DNA: TGTGCCAGGGACAGGGTCGAGAGCACCGGGGAGCTGTTTTTT
J: TRBJ2-5; D: TRBD2; size: NA; V: TRBV7-3; CDR3: CASSLSWGTSGAQETQYF; DNA: TGTGCCAGCAGCCTATCATGGGGGACTAGCGGTGCGCAAGAGACCCAGTACTTC
J: TRBJ1-2; D: NA; size: NA; V: TRBV5-4; CDR3: CASSLLGSGQFFNYGYTF; DNA: TGTGCCAGCAGCCTCCTGGGTAGTGGACAGTTCTTTAACTATGGCTACACCTTC
J: TRBJ2-7; D: NA; size: NA; V: TRBV6-6; CDR3: CASSDRAEQYF; DNA: TGTGCCAGCAGTGACCGGGCGGAGCAGTACTTC